Each of the 27 T cell receptor beta chains below was sequenced from the same sample in a study of blood T cell repertoires in COVID-19. Here immunoSEQ multiplex PCR was the method, and the copy in TCRdb shows in-frame clones only, minus some. The sample holds over 250,000 clones, around nine tenths seen once. The sequenced sample was peripheral blood. The receptors were sampled from a woman aged 55-69 years with acute or convalescent COVID-19.

Only a few counts were recorded for this clone. CDR3 in DNA: TGTGCCATCAGTGAGTCGCGGGGCTATGGCTACACCTTC. Its protein product is CAISESRGYGYTF. This chain joins TRBV10-3 and TRBJ1-2; D remains ambiguous. V was clipped by 0 bases and J by 4 bases, with 6 bases between them. The germline V gene encodes CDR1 ENHRY and CDR2 SYGVKD. The CDR3 covers 13 residues.

For the CDR3, the DNA is TGTGCCAGCAGCTCCATAGCGGGCGGGGAGCTGTTTTTT. It specifies CASSSIAGGELFF. The chain has TRBV11-3 and TRBJ2-2; the match to TRBD2 covers 7 bases. J gave up 7 bases and V 4 bases, and 3 bases lay outside the gene matches. CDR3 size: 13 residues. Germline loops: CDR1 SGHNT, CDR2 YENEEA.

The chain recombines TRBV5-1 with TRBJ2-1; D possibly corresponds to TRBD2 (5 bases). CDR3 length equals 18 residues. Looked up from germline, CDR1 is SGHRS and CDR2 is YFSETQ. Trimming pared 4 bases from V and 7 bases from J, leaving 27 bases between. The CDR3 region is CASSIDPAPSPRGNEQFF. The CDR3 DNA is TGCGCCAGCAGCATAGACCCCGCTCCCTCCCCCCGAGGGAATGAGCAGTTCTTC.

This sequence joins TRBV24-1 and TRBJ1-3, with D hard to call. CDR3 length: 17 amino acids. Germline CDR1 reads KGHDR; CDR2 reads SFDVKD. Trimming cost V 4 bases and J 0 bases, with 15 bases left between them. In DNA, the CDR3 is TGTGCCACCAGTGAACTAATTCCTGAGAGCTCTGGAAACACCATATATTTT. It is translated as CATSELIPESSGNTIYF.

The rearrangement links TRBV5-6 to TRBJ2-7, with 9 bases aligning to TRBD1. Germline assignment: CDR1 SGHDT and CDR2 YYEEEE. Germline trimming cut 0 bases from V and 3 bases from J; bases unmatched to any gene: 7. There are 16 residues in the CDR3. DNA of the CDR3: TGTGCCAGCAGCTTGGCCTCCGGGACAGGGTTCTACGAGCAGTACTTC. As protein: CASSLASGTGFYEQYF.

The chain is built from TRBV28 and TRBJ2-3, with 11 bases matching TRBD2. The CDR3 runs 15 residues. CDR1 is MDHEN and CDR2 is SYDVKM in the germline V gene. V gave up 5 bases and J gave up 5 bases; unmatched junction bases: 6. CDR3 in DNA: TGTGCCAGCAGTCTTAGCGGGGGGGGTAAAGATACGCAGTATTTT. Its translation: CASSLSGGGKDTQYF. Full variable domain (missing parts from reference TRBV28 and TRBJ2-3): DVKVTQSSRYLVKRTGEKVFLECVQDMDHENMFWYRQDPGLGLRLIYFSYDVKMKEKGDIPEGYSVSREKKERFSLILESASTNQTSMYLCASSLSGGGKDTQYFGPGTRLTVL.

This clone was recorded once. The chain has TRBV5-6 and TRBJ2-7, with D hard to call. CDR3 length: 13 residues. Germline CDR1 reads SGHDT; CDR2 reads YYEEEE. V dropped 4 bases and J dropped 6 bases, with 14 bases sitting between them. CDR3 region: CASSRNLVLEQYF. DNA for the CDR3: TGTGCCAGCAGCCGGAACCTAGTTCTCGAGCAGTACTTC.

A remark on this clone: Other DNA sequences in the same sample also yield this CDR3. The chain employs TRBV9 and TRBJ1-5, with 8 bases aligning to TRBD1. The germline CDR1 and CDR2 sequences are SGDLS and YYNGEE. The CDR3 length is 14 residues. The trim removed 7 bases at V and 7 bases at J, leaving 10 bases unmatched. CDR3 amino acids: CASGLTGEGQPQHF. The DNA for the CDR3 is TGTGCCAGCGGTTTGACAGGGGAGGGGCAGCCCCAGCATTTT. The whole variable domain, filled in from reference TRBV9 and TRBJ1-5, reads DSGVTQTPKHLITATGQRVTLRCSPRSGDLSVYWYQQSLDQGLQFLIQYYNGEERAKGNILERFSAQQFPDLHSELNLSSLELGDSALYFCASGLTGEGQPQHFGDGTRLSIL.

In this sample, this clone turned up once. This rearrangement joins TRBV24-1 to TRBJ2-5, with 9 nucleotides matching TRBD1. The CDR3 runs to 16 residues. With 2 bases clipped from V and 4 bases from J, the junction kept 7 bases outside the gene matches. Germline assignment: CDR1 KGHDR and CDR2 SFDVKD. CDR3 nucleotides: TGTGCCACCAGTGATTCCGGGACAGGGACCCGAGAGACCCAGTACTTC. Residues: CATSDSGTGTRETQYF.

Concerning this clone itself: This specimen includes other DNA sequences encoding the same CDR3. V and J are TRBV12-3 or TRBV12-4 and TRBJ1-1; a possible D gene is TRBD1 (5 bases). This CDR3 region has 13 residues. V lost 4 bases to trimming and J lost 1 base, with 7 bases between them. CDR3 residues: CASSWGGNTEAFF. The DNA for the CDR3 is TGTGCCAGCAGTTGGGGCGGGAACACTGAAGCTTTCTTT.

The V call is TRBV5-1, the J call TRBJ1-2; 9 positions match TRBD1. Germline V gene data show CDR1 as SGHRS and CDR2 as YFSETQ. CDR3 length: 14 residues. With V trimmed by 0 bases and J by 6 bases, 3 bases remained unmatched. Written as DNA, the CDR3 is TGCGCCAGCAGCTTGGAACAGGGGGCTAATGGCTACACCTTC. It is translated as CASSLEQGANGYTF.

The gene calls are TRBV2 and TRBJ1-2; 9 bases map to TRBD1. Germline CDR1 is SNHLY and CDR2 is FYNNEI. CDR3 length: 15 amino acids. V lost 1 base and J lost 4; bases outside the gene matches: 4. CDR3 loop: CASSEEGTGPYGYTF. DNA of the CDR3: TGTGCCAGCAGTGAAGAGGGGACAGGGCCCTATGGCTACACCTTC.

The chain uses TRBV28 and TRBJ2-7; 8 positions agree with TRBD1. V lost 3 bases and J lost 3; bases outside the gene matches: 4. Germline-derived CDR1 and CDR2 are MDHEN and SYDVKM. The CDR3 has 14 amino acids. The CDR3 protein is CASSFYTGGYEQYF. DNA of the CDR3: TGTGCCAGCAGTTTTTATACAGGGGGCTACGAGCAGTACTTC. Complete variable domain (other parts from reference TRBV28 and TRBJ2-7): DVKVTQSSRYLVKRTGEKVFLECVQDMDHENMFWYRQDPGLGLRLIYFSYDVKMKEKGDIPEGYSVSREKKERFSLILESASTNQTSMYLCASSFYTGGYEQYFGPGTRLTVT.

The chain carries TRBV13 and TRBJ2-1, with a tentative D call TRBD1 (6 bases). The germline V and J ends were trimmed by 5 bases and 2 bases, with 16 bases remaining between them. The CDR3 is 16 amino acids. Germline V gives CDR1 PRHDT, CDR2 FYEKMQ (reference sequence). The chain's CDR3 is CASSPPVRTAYNEQFF. CDR3 DNA: TGTGCCAGCAGCCCCCCTGTCCGGACAGCCTACAATGAGCAGTTCTTC.

The J gene is TRBJ2-7, the V gene TRBV24-1, with TRBD2 matching over 9 bases. The germline V gene has CDR1 KGHDR and CDR2 SFDVKD. J gave up 2 bases and V 3 bases, and 10 bases lay outside the gene matches. The length of the CDR3 is 17 residues. The CDR3 DNA follows: TGTGCCACCAGTGATGCCCAGAGAGCGGGGGGTACCTACGAGCAGTACTTC. Its protein is CATSDAQRAGGTYEQYF.

The chain employs TRBV25-1 and TRBJ2-3; D is undetermined. This CDR3 is built from 15 residues. Germline CDR1 MGHDK, CDR2 SYGVNS. The V and J ends lost 4 bases and 0 bases respectively, with 11 bases between them. CDR3 amino acids: CASSGARWSTDTQYF. The CDR3 nucleotides are TGTGCCAGCAGTGGGGCCCGTTGGAGCACAGATACGCAGTATTTT. Full variable domain (missing parts from reference TRBV25-1 and TRBJ2-3): EADIYQTPRYLVIGTGKKITLECSQTMGHDKMYWYQQDPGMELHLIHYSYGVNSTEKGDLSSESTVSRIRTEHFPLTLESARPSHTSQYLCASSGARWSTDTQYFGPGTRLTVL.

The chain recombines TRBV7-2 with TRBJ1-4; 7 positions agree with TRBD1. The length of the CDR3 is 15 residues. The germline gives CDR1 SGHTA, CDR2 FQGNSA. J was trimmed by 8 bases and V by 5 bases; bases with no gene match: 11. CDR3 nucleotide sequence: TGTGCCAGCAGCCTGCAAGGGGGCTTTCAAGAAAAACTGTTTTTT. It yields the protein CASSLQGGFQEKLFF.

The chain employs TRBV4-2 and TRBJ2-2; possible D gene TRBD1, 5 bases. The germline V and J ends were trimmed by 2 bases and 3 bases, with 13 bases remaining between them. Germline values: CDR1 LGHNA, CDR2 YNFKEQ. The CDR3 is made up of 16 amino acids. The CDR3 loop reads CASSQMLGLDTGELFF. The CDR3 DNA is TGTGCCAGCAGCCAAATGTTGGGGCTGGACACCGGGGAGCTGTTTTTT.

A remark on this clone: One end of the junction does not line up with germline, which may come from a read error. This chain links TRBV6-2 or TRBV6-3 with TRBJ1-1; D may be TRBD1 (5 bases). The CDR3 extends over 16 amino acids. Germline V lookup: CDR1 MNHEY, CDR2 SVGEGT. CDR3 in amino acids: CASSLYLDRTNSEAFF. CDR3 in DNA: TGTGCCAGCAGTTTGTACCTAGACAGAACAAACAGTGAAGCTTTCTTT.

The chain couples TRBV21-1 to TRBJ2-3; the table names TRBD2, a call not compared with the DNA. TRBV21-1 is classified as a pseudogene. The CDR3 sequence is 10 residues long. This CDR3 reads CASTSDTQYF. The CDR3 DNA is TGTGCCAGCACGAGTGATACGCAGTATTTT.

This chain joins TRBV19 and TRBJ2-5; 14 nucleotides line up with TRBD2. V gave up 5 bases and J gave up 2 bases; unmatched junction bases: 7. The germline gives CDR1 LNHDA, CDR2 SQIVND (reference sequence). CDR3 size: 17 residues. The CDR3 loop is CASSAGGLAGEQETQYF. The CDR3 nucleotides read TGTGCCAGTAGTGCGGGGGGACTAGCGGGGGAGCAAGAGACCCAGTACTTC.

The chain links TRBV4-2 to TRBJ1-1; 10 bases fit TRBD1. J gave up 6 bases and V 4 bases, and 8 bases lay outside the gene matches. This CDR3 is built from 15 residues. CDR1 is LGHNA, CDR2 YNFKEQ, per germline. This CDR3 reads CASSRGGQGLAEAFF. As DNA, the CDR3 is TGTGCCAGCAGCCGAGGGGGACAGGGGCTCGCTGAAGCTTTCTTT.

The chain uses TRBV27 and TRBJ2-7; 7 positions match TRBD2. The length of the CDR3 is 13 residues. Germline trimming cut 3 bases from V and 6 bases from J; bases unmatched to any gene: 5. Germline V lookup: CDR1 MNHEY, CDR2 SMNVEV (reference sequence). CDR3 in amino acids: CASSLGGGGEQYF. The CDR3 nucleotides read TGTGCCAGCAGTTTGGGGGGGGGAGGCGAGCAGTACTTC.

As concerns this clone: At one end the junction does not follow the germline gene, possibly because of a read error. CDR3 protein: CASSSPGLAGLYDQYF. The CDR3 DNA reads as TGTGCCAGCAGTTCCCCGGGACTAGCGGGTCTCTACGACCAGTACTTC. The rearrangement links TRBV28 to TRBJ2-7, with TRBD2 matching over 12 bases. CDR1 is MDHEN and CDR2 is SYDVKM in the germline V gene. This CDR3 is built from 16 residues.

The V and J genes are TRBV15 and TRBJ2-3, with D possibly TRBD1 on 5 matching bases. Germline CDR1 is LNHNV and CDR2 is YYDKDF (reference sequence). The CDR3 covers 15 residues. Trimming cost V 5 bases and J 2 bases, with 14 bases left between them. CDR3 coding DNA: TGTGCCACCAGCCAGAACAGGATTACCACAGATACGCAGTATTTT. As protein: CATSQNRITTDTQYF.

The CDR3 sequence is CATSKRLVLGANVLTF. The CDR3 bases are TGTGCCACCAGCAAGAGACTGGTTCTTGGGGCCAACGTCCTGACTTTC. This sequence joins TRBV15 and TRBJ2-6; D uncertain. This CDR3 is 16 amino acids long. The germline gives CDR1 LNHNV, CDR2 YYDKDF (reference sequence). Trimming took off 4 bases at V and 3 bases at J, with 13 bases between the two ends.

The chain couples TRBV7-9 to TRBJ1-3; D not certain. V was clipped by 1 base and J by 10 bases, with 11 bases between them. The V gene's germline CDR1 is SEHNR and CDR2 FQNEAQ (reference sequence). The CDR3 has 13 amino acids. The CDR3 sequence is CASSLDPFSTIYF. In DNA form, the CDR3 reads TGTGCCAGCAGCTTAGATCCTTTTTCGACCATATATTTT.